The entry below gives a single TCR beta chain sequence along with its context. Its antigen target is currently unknown. This is likely a read error, given that the CDR3 carries no conserved phenylalanine or tryptophan at its end. Starting from approximately 0.5 ug total RNA, TCRbeta-specific cDNA was produced by reverse transcription with a constant-region primer and ProtoScript II reverse transcriptase. TCRbeta libraries were built with three nested multiplex PCR rounds, a slightly modified ARM-PCR procedure. The first two PCR rounds used multiplex TRBV1-TRBV30 forward primers with a Cbeta reverse primer, each for about 10 cycles. A final 25-cycle PCR with Deep VentR polymerase added sample barcodes and Illumina adapters. Before sequencing, amplicons of 200-500 bp were gel-purified using a QIAquick gel extraction kit. TCRbeta amplicons were sequenced on an Illumina HiSeq 2500 with 250-bp paired-end reads. The paper's data handling went like this. Quality trimming of reads was performed with Trimmomatic v0.33, and paired reads were merged with FLASH v1.2.11 so that full CDR3 sequences could be recovered. V, D and J germline segments were assigned to the rearranged TCRbeta sequences by MiGEC v1.2.1b. VDJtools v1.0.0 computed clonotype statistics and Shannon-Wiener diversity indices. Except for diversity analysis, only each sample's 250 most abundant clonotypes were used in subsequent analyses to reduce sampling bias. Using fastp at Q25 and MiXCR, TCRdb reprocessed the public reads and kept productive beta chains. Every CDR3 protein is listed once, alongside the most common genes and DNA of its rows. The V and J calls were determined by TCRdb, not by the authors. The sample table holds 80,000 to 100,000 distinct CDR3 sequences, of which approximately 68% were seen once. The top ten hold approximately 30% of the sample.

The sample originates from a study of tumor-infiltrating lymphocytes in primary liver carcinoma (dated 2017 in TCRdb). Background for the entire study: Of the five patients, three men and two women aged 30 to 69 years, four had hepatocellular carcinoma and one had combined HCC and intrahepatic cholangiocarcinoma. The study combined TCRbeta repertoire sequencing, expression microarrays and whole-exome sequencing across five regions of each liver tumor, with adjacent normal tissue and blood. The five patients had tumors of stage T1-T3 N0M0, with maximum diameters ranging from about 4.2 to 10 cm. Roughly 3.65 to 7.13 million productive TCRbeta reads were obtained per sample, and no significant difference in read depth was found between tissue types. Technical replicate repertoires showed high reproducibility, with mean shared-clone rates roughly 0.87 and correlation coefficients above 0.98. A total of 35 or so specimens from 5 patients underwent TCRbeta repertoire sequencing, comprising around 25 tumor regions, 5 adjacent noncancerous liver tissues and 5 peripheral blood samples. On the study overall, not on this receptor specifically: Because sequencing covered only the TCR beta chain and unpaired alpha chains were not captured, true repertoire diversity is likely underestimated. Since the samples were bulk and unsorted, there was no way to compare CD4+ and CD8+ T cell repertoires. Compared with blood, tumors had a significantly larger share of the repertoire taken up by the top 250 clones (p = 0.039). Repertoire overlap was higher between tumor regions (mean about 35%) than tumor-adjacent (approximately 17%) or tumor-blood (approximately 14%) pairs, consistent with antigen-driven expansion. The study included only five patients, and the authors note findings should be validated in a larger study.

Total RNA and DNA were co-extracted from about 20-30 mg of bulk tissue with the AllPrep DNA/RNA mini kit, without cell sorting. Between November 2015 and March 2016, a few patients in China with histopathologically diagnosed primary liver carcinoma had surgical resection. Chronic HBV infection was present in the patients, and the patients were treatment-naive at sampling. Fresh tumor and adjacent tissue pieces were bisected; one half was stored in RNAlater at -80°C, the other sent for histology. The CDR3 totals 18 residues, both ends included. Kept here is only the CDR3 DNA, which spans 54 bases and is read in frame from base 1. Via the germline V gene, CDR1 is SGHAT and CDR2 FQNNGV. Trimmed from V: 0 bases; trimmed from J: 5 bases; junction bases lacking a gene match: 10.

The clonotype originates from a man aged 35-49 years with primary liver carcinoma and hepatitis B virus infection. The chain employs TRBV11-2 and TRBJ1-1, with 12 bases aligning to TRBD1. The sequencing input was tumor-adjacent normal liver tissue. This receptor carries the CDR3 CASSLDGDRGRRYTEAFL. The nucleotide sequence is TGTGCCAGCAGCTTAGATGGGGACAGGGGGCGCCGGTATACTGAAGCTTTCTTA.